This section outlines one T cell receptor beta chain sequence together with its context. Data came from immunoSEQ multiplex PCR; TCRdb stores just in-frame clones and leaves some out. Counted here are around 100,000 clones, around 90% occurring once; the ten biggest clones make up around an eighth. V lost 6 bases and J lost 1; bases outside the gene matches: 5. The CDR3 length is 14 residues. Per germline, CDR1 MNHEY and CDR2 SVGAGI. These data belong to a study of control samples from healthy donors and cancer patients. The chain combines TRBV6-5 with TRBJ1-1; the match to TRBD1 covers 7 bases. This clonotype was sampled from an older woman in good health. The sequencing input was blood. The CDR3 here is CASRTDRPNTEAFF. The CDR3 nucleotides read TGTGCCAGCAGGACGGACAGGCCGAACACTGAAGCTTTCTTT.